Shown below are 27 T cell receptor beta chains from a single sample sequenced in a study of T cell repertoires in cytomegalovirus infection. TCRdb re-called the reads through MiXCR, storing one row per CDR3 protein. The sample lists fewer than 130,000 distinct CDR3 sequences; roughly two fifths were seen once. Their specific antigens are unknown. The source material was CD8+ T cells from cultured PBMCs, sampled from culture after CMV antigen stimulation. These receptors were collected from a human donor in good health (CMV status not recorded). Some clones in this sample may be carry-over from other donors' samples.

The V gene is TRBV24-1, the J gene TRBJ2-1; 14 bases fit TRBD2. The ends lost 9 bases at V and 8 bases at J; junction bases unmatched: 5. The CDR3 covers 14 residues. In germline, CDR1 is KGHDR, CDR2 SFDVKD. The chain's CDR3 is CATATSGGADEQFF. The CDR3 DNA is TGTGCCACCGCGACTAGCGGGGGGGCCGATGAGCAGTTCTTC.

The chain is built from TRBV27 and TRBJ2-2; TRBD2 agrees at 9 bases. Germline V gene lookup returns CDR1 MNHEY and CDR2 SMNVEV (reference sequence). The V gene end was trimmed by 0 bases and the J gene end by 1 base; junction bases not matched to a gene: 9. The CDR3 totals 19 residues. The CDR3 nucleotides read TGTGCCAGCAGTTTATCCGCCTCCCTAGCGGGGAAGAACACCGGGGAGCTGTTTTTT. Translation gives CASSLSASLAGKNTGELFF.

Ten or more counts support this clonotype. This chain joins TRBV7-9 and TRBJ2-7, with TRBD1 identical over 7 bases. Germline V gives CDR1 SEHNR, CDR2 FQNEAQ (reference sequence). Trimming at V came to 7 bases and at J to 3 bases, leaving 12 bases not matched to a gene. This CDR3 has 15 residues. This CDR3 reads CASTPRGQSNYEQYF. The CDR3 DNA reads as TGTGCCAGCACCCCTCGGGGACAGAGCAACTACGAGCAGTACTTC.

V and J are TRBV27 and TRBJ2-3; 8 bases fit TRBD2. Germline trimming cut 0 bases from V and 4 bases from J; bases unmatched to any gene: 15. Germline values: CDR1 MNHEY, CDR2 SMNVEV (reference sequence). CDR3 length: 19 amino acids. The CDR3 spells CASSLSAPWTGGPADTQYF. The CDR3 DNA reads as TGTGCCAGCAGTTTATCGGCCCCCTGGACGGGGGGGCCGGCAGATACGCAGTATTTT.

This clonotype has just a few counts. The chain recombines TRBV18 with TRBJ1-1; D gene unclear. CDR1 and CDR2 from the germline V gene are KGHSH and LQKENI. V was clipped by 1 base and J by 0 bases, with 6 bases between them. The CDR3 length is 14 residues. CDR3 in amino acids: CASSPLTVNTEAFF. The CDR3 DNA reads TGTGCCAGCTCACCACTTACTGTGAACACTGAAGCTTTCTTT.

This rearrangement joins TRBV19 to TRBJ1-1; no definite D call. Germline V gives CDR1 LNHDA, CDR2 SQIVND (reference sequence). Trimming took 1 base from V and 4 from J, leaving 7 bases between them. CDR3 size: 13 residues. The CDR3 DNA follows: TGTGCCAGTAGTATAGCAGGCAGCACTGAAGCTTTCTTT. It specifies CASSIAGSTEAFF.

The chain couples TRBV29-1 to TRBJ1-1; D unresolved. V was cut by 2 bases and J by 4 bases, with 8 bases left in between. In germline, CDR1 is SQVTM, CDR2 ANQGSEA. The CDR3 loop spans 12 amino acids. The CDR3 reads CSVEYGSTEAFF. CDR3 bases: TGCAGCGTTGAATACGGAAGCACTGAAGCTTTCTTT.

Here the CDR3 DNA reads TGTGCCAGCAGCCAAGATATACGACAAATCGGGGCCACTAATGAAAAACTGTTTTTT. Amino acid sequence: CASSQDIRQIGATNEKLFF. This chain links TRBV14 with TRBJ1-4, with D perhaps TRBD1 (5 bases). There are 19 residues in the CDR3. Per the germline V gene, CDR1 is SGHDN and CDR2 is FVKESK. The V end lost 0 bases, the J end lost 2 bases, and 19 bases lay between the germline ends.

At least ten counts were recorded for this clonotype. The CDR3 loop is CASSITPGTGVSYEQYF. The CDR3 bases are TGTGCCAGCAGCATTACCCCCGGGACAGGGGTTTCCTACGAGCAGTACTTC. The chain links TRBV7-9 to TRBJ2-7; 10 nucleotides align to TRBD1. The V segment lost 5 bases and the J segment 1 base; nucleotides outside the gene matches: 11. Germline V gene data show CDR1 as SEHNR and CDR2 as FQNEAQ (reference sequence). The CDR3 is made up of 17 amino acids.

The rearrangement links TRBV27 to TRBJ2-1; TRBD2 agrees at 14 bases. This CDR3 contains 14 residues. V lost 4 bases and J lost 8; bases outside the gene matches: 1. Germline CDR1 and CDR2: MNHEY and SMNVEV (reference sequence). This CDR3 is CASSSGLAGDEQFF. For the CDR3, the DNA is TGTGCCAGCAGTTCGGGACTAGCGGGGGATGAGCAGTTCTTC.

The chain uses TRBV13 and TRBJ2-3; 8 nucleotides agree with TRBD2. This CDR3 spans 17 amino acids. Germline assignment: CDR1 PRHDT and CDR2 FYEKMQ (reference sequence). V shed 10 bases, J shed 4 bases, and the junction held 19 bases outside the gene matches. This CDR3 is CATHHCLGLAIPDTQYF. Here the CDR3 DNA reads TGTGCCACACACCATTGCCTTGGACTAGCCATTCCAGATACGCAGTATTTT. The variable domain in full, with the rest retrieved from reference TRBV13 and TRBJ2-3, is AAGVIQSPRHLIKEKRETATLKCYPIPRHDTVYWYQQGPGQDPQFLISFYEKMQSDKGSIPDRFSAQQFSDYHSELNMSSLELGDSALYFCATHHCLGLAIPDTQYFGPGTRLTVL.

The J gene is TRBJ2-1, the V gene TRBV6-2 or TRBV6-3; D is possibly TRBD1 (6 bases). V lost 6 bases and J lost 7, with 16 bases in between. CDR3 size: 14 residues. CDR1 MNHEY and CDR2 SVGEGT come from the germline V gene. The CDR3 nucleotides read TGTGCCAGCAGCTTCCCGGGACAATTAAATGAGCAGTTCTTC. It is translated as CASSFPGQLNEQFF.

This chain uses TRBV24-1 with TRBJ2-2, with 9 bases identical to TRBD1. This CDR3 is 16 amino acids long. From germline, CDR1 is KGHDR and CDR2 SFDVKD. Trimming took 4 bases from V and 4 from J; bases not matched to a gene: 6. The CDR3 DNA reads as TGTGCCACCAGTGAGTCGGACAGGGGCCGCACCGGGGAGCTGTTTTTT. Its translation is CATSESDRGRTGELFF.

This sequence joins TRBV19 and TRBJ2-1; a weak D match, TRBD2 (6 bases). With 2 bases removed from V and 3 bases from J, the gap between germline ends came to 8 bases. CDR3 length equals 14 residues. Germline CDR1 and CDR2: LNHDA and SQIVND (reference sequence). The chain's CDR3 is CASSITSNYNEQFF. CDR3 DNA sequence: TGTGCCAGTAGTATAACTAGCAACTACAATGAGCAGTTCTTC.

The chain employs TRBV6-2 or TRBV6-3 and TRBJ2-1; D uncertain. Trimming removed 2 bases at V and 7 bases at J, with 3 bases between. Germline V gene data show CDR1 as MNHEY and CDR2 as SVGEGT. CDR3 length: 11 amino acids. CDR3 protein: CASSYANEQFF. The CDR3 nucleotides read TGTGCCAGCAGTTACGCAAATGAGCAGTTCTTC.

V and J are TRBV7-4 and TRBJ2-5; D call uncertain. V lost 0 bases and J 1 base, leaving 3 bases between the germline ends. CDR1 and CDR2 from the germline V gene are SGHVT and SQSDAQ. CDR3 length equals 13 residues. This CDR3 is CASSLALQETQYF. The CDR3 coding sequence is TGTGCCAGCAGCTTAGCCCTCCAAGAGACCCAGTACTTC.

Many counts were recorded for this clonotype. The chain carries TRBV7-8 and TRBJ2-3; D is tentatively TRBD1 or TRBD2 (5 bases each). The germline V gene encodes CDR1 SGHVS and CDR2 FQNEAQ. V lost 10 bases and J 4 bases, leaving 15 bases between the germline ends. The CDR3 extends over 13 amino acids. The CDR3 region has the DNA TGTGCCACCGGGACCACTTCGGCAGATACGCAGTATTTT. Amino acid sequence: CATGTTSADTQYF.

This chain uses TRBV6-2 or TRBV6-3 with TRBJ2-6; possibly TRBD1 for D (5 bases). V gave up 0 bases and J gave up 0 bases, with 18 bases separating them. CDR3 size: 20 residues. Germline V gene lookup returns CDR1 MNHEY and CDR2 SVGEGT. The CDR3 region is CASSYSSRGQNPSGANVLTF. The DNA of the CDR3 is TGTGCCAGCAGTTACTCGAGTAGGGGTCAAAACCCCTCTGGGGCCAACGTCCTGACTTTC.

This chain connects TRBV19 to TRBJ1-1; 7 bases map to TRBD1. The V gene's germline CDR1 is LNHDA and CDR2 SQIVND (reference sequence). V shed 5 bases, J shed 5 bases, and the junction held 2 bases outside the gene matches. This CDR3 has 12 residues. CDR3 sequence: CASSDRVTEAFF. CDR3 nucleotides: TGTGCCAGTAGTGACAGGGTTACTGAAGCTTTCTTT.

This clonotype was detected only a few times. The rearrangement joins TRBV12-3 or TRBV12-4 to TRBJ1-4; 10 bases match TRBD1. The CDR3 has 18 amino acids. V lost 5 bases, J lost 2 bases, and 11 bases stayed unmatched. Written as DNA, the CDR3 is TGTGCCAGCAGTAGTCCCGGGACAGGGGACTGGACTAATGAAAAACTGTTTTTT. Amino acid sequence: CASSSPGTGDWTNEKLFF.

This clonotype was found a few times. The rearrangement joins TRBV7-6 to TRBJ2-3; D ambiguous. CDR3 length: 16 residues. Trimming stripped 6 bases from V and 3 bases from J, with 19 bases between. Germline V lookup: CDR1 SGHVS, CDR2 FNYEAQ. The CDR3 spells CASSAPRVGQTDTQYF. Written as DNA, the CDR3 is TGTGCCAGCAGTGCCCCTCGGGTCGGGCAGACAGATACGCAGTATTTT.

V gene TRBV30 combines with J gene TRBJ2-1; 11 nucleotides match TRBD1. Trimming at V came to 1 base and at J to 7 bases, leaving 3 bases not matched to a gene. Germline loops: CDR1 GTSNPN, CDR2 SVGIG (reference sequence). The length of the CDR3 is 14 residues. DNA of the CDR3: TGTGCCTGGAGTGCGGGACAGGGGGTTAATGAGCAGTTCTTC. Its protein product is CAWSAGQGVNEQFF.

The chain has TRBV28 and TRBJ2-3; possible D gene TRBD1, 6 bases. The CDR3 sequence is 15 residues long. V lost 3 bases and J 6 bases, leaving 16 bases between the germline ends. Germline CDR1 and CDR2: MDHEN and SYDVKM. CDR3 in DNA: TGTGCCAGCAGTTTGCAGGGGCGGGTAATTGATACGCAGTATTTT. This translates into CASSLQGRVIDTQYF.

Concerning this clonotype: A read error is possible here, since a much larger clone lies one base away. The chain carries TRBV7-8 and TRBJ1-6; D is unresolved. This CDR3 region has 14 residues. With 2 bases removed from V and 6 bases from J, the gap between germline ends came to 8 bases. Germline lookup yields CDR1 SGHVS and CDR2 FQNEAQ. This CDR3 reads CASSLYSLNSPLHF. CDR3 DNA sequence: TGTGCCAGCAGCTTATACAGCCTTAATTCACCCCTCCACTTT.

The chain has TRBV4-1 and TRBJ1-1; 7 bases are shared with TRBD1. V was pared by 2 bases and J by 0 bases, with 9 bases of the junction left unmatched. The germline gives CDR1 MGHRA, CDR2 YSYEKL. The CDR3 spans 17 residues. CDR3 residues: CASSQPRQTGMNTEAFF. CDR3 DNA sequence: TGCGCCAGCAGCCAACCTCGACAGACAGGGATGAACACTGAAGCTTTCTTT.

The chain links TRBV9 to TRBJ2-7; D possibly matches TRBD1 or TRBD2 (5 bases each). Germline V gene lookup returns CDR1 SGDLS and CDR2 YYNGEE. Trimming left V 2 bases short and J 2 bases short, with 14 bases between. The CDR3 is 15 amino acids. The CDR3 coding sequence is TGTGCCAGCAGCGTGGGGACGGCTCTCCCCTACGAGCAGTACTTC. Translation gives CASSVGTALPYEQYF. The full variable domain, with the rest looked up from reference TRBV9 and TRBJ2-7, is DSGVTQTPKHLITATGQRVTLRCSPRSGDLSVYWYQQSLDQGLQFLIQYYNGEERAKGNILERFSAQQFPDLHSELNLSSLELGDSALYFCASSVGTALPYEQYFGPGTRLTVT.

In nucleotides, the CDR3 is TGTGCCAGCAGCTTGGGCGGCAAGGCGGCTGAAGCTTTCTTT. Encoded protein: CASSLGGKAAEAFF. The chain is built from TRBV5-6 and TRBJ1-1, with unresolved D. This CDR3 contains 14 residues. CDR1 is SGHDT and CDR2 is YYEEEE in the germline V gene. Between the trimmed V and J ends, which lost 0 bases and 6 bases, there was a span of 12 bases.